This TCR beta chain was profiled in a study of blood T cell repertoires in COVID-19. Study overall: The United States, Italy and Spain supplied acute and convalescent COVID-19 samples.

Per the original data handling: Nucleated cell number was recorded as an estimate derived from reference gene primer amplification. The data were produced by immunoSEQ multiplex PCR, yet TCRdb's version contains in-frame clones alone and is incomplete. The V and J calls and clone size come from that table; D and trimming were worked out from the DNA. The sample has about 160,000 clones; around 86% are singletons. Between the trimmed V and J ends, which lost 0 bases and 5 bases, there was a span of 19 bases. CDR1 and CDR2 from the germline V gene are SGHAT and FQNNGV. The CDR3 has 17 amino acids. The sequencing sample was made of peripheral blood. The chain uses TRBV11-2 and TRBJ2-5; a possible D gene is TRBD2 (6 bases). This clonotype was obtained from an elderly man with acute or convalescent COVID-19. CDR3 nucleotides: TGTGCCAGCAGCTTAGAATCCCGGACACTTGGGAGGGAGACCCAGTACTTC. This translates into CASSLESRTLGRETQYF.